Below, 5 T cell receptor beta chains from the same sample are listed, as sequenced in a study of spatial heterogeneity in lung cancer. Indicated time point: sample taken at primary tumor resection. Whole RNA came from tumor, nontumor lung or frozen PBMC and was sequenced without being sorted. Each CDR3 protein gets one entry after TCRdb re-called the 5' RACE reads with MiXCR. Of 85,000 to 100,000 distinct CDR3 sequences in the sample, 10% to 15% were seen once. Sequences were derived from PBMCs, sampled at surgery. Every receptor here comes from a male donor with early-stage non-small cell lung cancer.

This clonotype was detected many times. The chain is built from TRBV5-1 and TRBJ1-1, with 10 bases identical to TRBD1. Germline CDR1 is SGHRS and CDR2 is YFSETQ. The CDR3 length is 16 residues. J gave up 5 bases and V 4 bases, and 11 bases lay outside the gene matches. The CDR3 reads CASSKTRDRGGTEAFF. In nucleotides, the CDR3 is TGCGCCAGCAGCAAGACCCGGGACAGGGGTGGTACTGAAGCTTTCTTT.

The V call is TRBV10-2, the J call TRBJ1-2; the match to TRBD1 covers 7 bases. This CDR3 comprises 14 residues. Looked up from germline, CDR1 is WSHSY and CDR2 is SAAADI. Trimming removed 2 bases from V and 3 bases from J; junction bases left unmatched: 3. CDR3: CASSEGTEYYGYTF. Here the CDR3 DNA reads TGCGCCAGCAGTGAGGGGACAGAGTACTATGGCTACACCTTC.

This chain links TRBV6-2 or TRBV6-3 with TRBJ1-4, with TRBD1 identical over 7 bases. Trimming took 5 bases from V and 8 from J; bases not matched to a gene: 8. Germline V gene lookup returns CDR1 MNHEY and CDR2 SVGEGT. CDR3 size: 14 residues. In DNA form, the CDR3 reads TGTGCCAGCAGTCCGACAGGGATCGGGGAAAAACTGTTTTTT. Protein sequence: CASSPTGIGEKLFF.

This clonotype was counted ten times or more. The chain couples TRBV7-6 to TRBJ2-3, with 7 bases lining up with TRBD1. Germline V gene data show CDR1 as SGHVS and CDR2 as FNYEAQ. The CDR3 has 15 amino acids. Trimming took 6 bases from V and 2 from J; bases not matched to a gene: 8. CDR3 bases: TGTGCCAGCAGACCCGGACAGGCGGCCACAGATACGCAGTATTTT. Its protein is CASRPGQAATDTQYF.

This clonotype came up a few times. The rearrangement uses TRBV6-2 or TRBV6-3 and TRBJ2-2; 7 bases map to TRBD2. This CDR3 is built from 14 residues. With 8 bases clipped from V and 6 bases from J, the junction kept 9 bases outside the gene matches. Per germline, CDR1 MNHEY and CDR2 SVGEGT. The CDR3 is CASLAAFRSGELFF. The CDR3, as DNA: TGTGCCAGCCTAGCGGCATTTCGCTCCGGGGAGCTGTTTTTT.